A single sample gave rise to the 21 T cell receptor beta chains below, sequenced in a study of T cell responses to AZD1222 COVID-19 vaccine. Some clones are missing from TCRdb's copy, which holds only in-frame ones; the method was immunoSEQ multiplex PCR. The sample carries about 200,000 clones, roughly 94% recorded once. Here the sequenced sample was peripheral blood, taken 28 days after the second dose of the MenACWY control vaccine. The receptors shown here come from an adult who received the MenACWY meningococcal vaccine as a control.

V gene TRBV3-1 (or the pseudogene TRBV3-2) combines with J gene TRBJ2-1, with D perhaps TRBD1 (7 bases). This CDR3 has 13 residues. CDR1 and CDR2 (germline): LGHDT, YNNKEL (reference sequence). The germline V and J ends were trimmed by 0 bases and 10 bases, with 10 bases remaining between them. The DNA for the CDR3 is TGTGCCAGCAGCCAAGATCAGGGGGGCGAGCAGTTCTTC. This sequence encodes CASSQDQGGEQFF.

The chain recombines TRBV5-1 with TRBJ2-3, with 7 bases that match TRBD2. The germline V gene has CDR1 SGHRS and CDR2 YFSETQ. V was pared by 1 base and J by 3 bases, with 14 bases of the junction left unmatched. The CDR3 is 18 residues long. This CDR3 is CASSLKRRTEGGTDTQYF. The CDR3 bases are TGCGCCAGCAGCTTGAAAAGGAGGACCGAGGGAGGGACAGATACGCAGTATTTT.

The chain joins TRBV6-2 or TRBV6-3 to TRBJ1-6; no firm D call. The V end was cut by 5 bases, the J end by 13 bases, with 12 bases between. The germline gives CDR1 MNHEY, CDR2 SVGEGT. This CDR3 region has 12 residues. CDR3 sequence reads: CASSDPSKPLHF. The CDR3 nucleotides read TGTGCCAGCAGTGACCCCTCTAAGCCCCTCCACTTT.

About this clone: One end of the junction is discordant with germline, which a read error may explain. The CDR3 coding sequence is TGCAGCGTTGAAGTGAAAGTCGCAGGGCCCACTTACTTT. It yields the protein CSVEVKVAGPTYF. The chain is built from TRBV29-1 and TRBJ1-1; D possibly corresponds to TRBD1 (5 bases). CDR3 length equals 13 residues. Germline-derived CDR1 and CDR2 are SQVTM and ANQGSEA.

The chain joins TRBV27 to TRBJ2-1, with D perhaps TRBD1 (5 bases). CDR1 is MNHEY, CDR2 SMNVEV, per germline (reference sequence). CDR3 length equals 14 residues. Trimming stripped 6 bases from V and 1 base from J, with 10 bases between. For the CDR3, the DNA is TGTGCCAGCAGGCTCCAGGGTTCCTACAATGAGCAGTTCTTC. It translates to CASRLQGSYNEQFF.

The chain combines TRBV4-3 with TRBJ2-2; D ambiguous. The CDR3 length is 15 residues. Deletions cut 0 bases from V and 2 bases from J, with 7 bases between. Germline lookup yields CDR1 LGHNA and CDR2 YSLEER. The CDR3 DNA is TGCGCCAGCAGCCAAGAGCGATCCAACACCGGGGAGCTGTTTTTT. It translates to CASSQERSNTGELFF.

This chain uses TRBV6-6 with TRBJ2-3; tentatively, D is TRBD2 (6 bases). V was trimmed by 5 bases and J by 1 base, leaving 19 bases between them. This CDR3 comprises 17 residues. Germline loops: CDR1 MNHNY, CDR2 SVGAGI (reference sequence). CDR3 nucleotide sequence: TGTGCCAGCAGTCCCCCCCCCTGGGCTAGCGGCACAGATACGCAGTATTTT. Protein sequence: CASSPPPWASGTDTQYF.

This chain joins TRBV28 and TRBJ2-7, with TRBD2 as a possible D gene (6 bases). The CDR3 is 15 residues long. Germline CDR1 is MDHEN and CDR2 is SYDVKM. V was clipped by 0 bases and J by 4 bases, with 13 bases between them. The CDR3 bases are TGTGCCAGCAGTTTATGGGGGTTCGGGAGTTACGAGCAGTACTTC. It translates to CASSLWGFGSYEQYF.

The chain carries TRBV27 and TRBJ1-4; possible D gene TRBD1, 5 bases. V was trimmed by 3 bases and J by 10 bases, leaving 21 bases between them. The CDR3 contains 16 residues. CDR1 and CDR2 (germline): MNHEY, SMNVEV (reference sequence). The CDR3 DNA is TGTGCCAGCAGTTTCCGCCGAGATCGAGGGGTCTTAAAACTGTTTTTT. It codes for CASSFRRDRGVLKLFF.

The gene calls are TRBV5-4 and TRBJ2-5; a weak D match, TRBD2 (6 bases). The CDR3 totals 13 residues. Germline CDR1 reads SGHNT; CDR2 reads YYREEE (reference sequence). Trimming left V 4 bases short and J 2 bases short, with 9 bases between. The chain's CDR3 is CASSRDLQETQYF. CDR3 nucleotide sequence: TGTGCCAGCAGCCGGGACTTACAAGAGACCCAGTACTTC.

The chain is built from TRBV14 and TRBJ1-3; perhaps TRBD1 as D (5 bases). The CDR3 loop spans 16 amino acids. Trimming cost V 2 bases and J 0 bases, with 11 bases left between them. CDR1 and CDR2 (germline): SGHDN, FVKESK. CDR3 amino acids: CASSQLGGTSGNTIYF. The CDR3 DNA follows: TGTGCCAGCAGCCAATTGGGGGGAACCTCTGGAAACACCATATATTTT.

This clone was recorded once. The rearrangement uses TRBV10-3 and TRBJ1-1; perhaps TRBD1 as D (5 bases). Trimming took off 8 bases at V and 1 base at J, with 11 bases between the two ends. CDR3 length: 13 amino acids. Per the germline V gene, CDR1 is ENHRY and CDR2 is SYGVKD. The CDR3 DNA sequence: TGTGCCATCGACGAAGGGACGAACACTGAAGCTTTCTTT. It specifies CAIDEGTNTEAFF.

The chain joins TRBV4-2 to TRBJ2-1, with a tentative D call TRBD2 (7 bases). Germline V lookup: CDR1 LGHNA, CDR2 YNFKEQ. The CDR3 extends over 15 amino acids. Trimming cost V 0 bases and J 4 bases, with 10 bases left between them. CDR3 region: CASSQEGGLYNEQFF. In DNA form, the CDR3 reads TGTGCCAGCAGCCAAGAGGGGGGGCTGTACAATGAGCAGTTCTTC.

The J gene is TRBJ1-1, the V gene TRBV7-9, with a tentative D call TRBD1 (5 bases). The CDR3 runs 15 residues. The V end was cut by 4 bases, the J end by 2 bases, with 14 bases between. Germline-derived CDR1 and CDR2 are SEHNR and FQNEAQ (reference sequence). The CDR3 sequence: CASSYMGGGNTEAFF. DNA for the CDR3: TGTGCCAGCAGCTATATGGGGGGTGGTAACACTGAAGCTTTCTTT.

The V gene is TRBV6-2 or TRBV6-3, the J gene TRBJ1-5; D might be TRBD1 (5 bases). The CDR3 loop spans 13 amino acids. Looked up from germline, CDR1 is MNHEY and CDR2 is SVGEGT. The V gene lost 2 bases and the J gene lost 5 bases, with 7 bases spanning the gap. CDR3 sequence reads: CASSYTGYQPQHF. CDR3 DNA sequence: TGTGCCAGCAGTTACACAGGCTATCAGCCCCAGCATTTT.

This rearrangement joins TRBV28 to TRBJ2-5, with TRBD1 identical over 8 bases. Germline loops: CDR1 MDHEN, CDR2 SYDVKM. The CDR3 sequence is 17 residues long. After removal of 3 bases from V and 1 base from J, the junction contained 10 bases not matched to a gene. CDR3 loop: CASSFRQGAGVQETQYF. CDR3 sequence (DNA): TGTGCCAGCAGTTTCAGGCAGGGGGCCGGGGTCCAAGAGACCCAGTACTTC.

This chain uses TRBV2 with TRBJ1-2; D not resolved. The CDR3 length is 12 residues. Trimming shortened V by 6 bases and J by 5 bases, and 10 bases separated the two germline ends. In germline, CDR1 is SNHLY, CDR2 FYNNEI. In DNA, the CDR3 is TGTGCCAGCAGAGAGCGGGGTTATGGCTACACCTTC. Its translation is CASRERGYGYTF.

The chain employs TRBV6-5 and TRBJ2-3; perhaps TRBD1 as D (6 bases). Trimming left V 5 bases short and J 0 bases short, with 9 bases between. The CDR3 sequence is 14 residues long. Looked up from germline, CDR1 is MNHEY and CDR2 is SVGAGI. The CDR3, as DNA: TGTGCCAGCAGTCAGGGGTATAGCACAGATACGCAGTATTTT. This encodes CASSQGYSTDTQYF.

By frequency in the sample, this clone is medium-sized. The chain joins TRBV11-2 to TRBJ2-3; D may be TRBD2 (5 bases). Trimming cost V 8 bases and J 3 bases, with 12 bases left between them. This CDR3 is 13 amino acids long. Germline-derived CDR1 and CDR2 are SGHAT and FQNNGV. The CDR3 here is CASLGSGTDTQYF. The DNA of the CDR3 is TGTGCCAGCCTAGGTTCGGGGACAGATACGCAGTATTTT.

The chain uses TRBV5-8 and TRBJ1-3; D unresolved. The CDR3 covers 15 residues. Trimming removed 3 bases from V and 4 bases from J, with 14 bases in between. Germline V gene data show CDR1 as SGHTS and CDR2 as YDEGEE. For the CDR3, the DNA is TGTGCCAGCAGCTGGAGGGAGCGTTCGGGAAACACCATATATTTT. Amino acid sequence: CASSWRERSGNTIYF.

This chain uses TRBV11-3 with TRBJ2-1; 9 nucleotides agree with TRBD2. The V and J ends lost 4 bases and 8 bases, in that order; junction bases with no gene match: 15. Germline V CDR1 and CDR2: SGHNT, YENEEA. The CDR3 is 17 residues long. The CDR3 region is CASSSPLTSGGIHEQFF. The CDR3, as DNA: TGTGCCAGCAGCTCCCCCCTGACTAGCGGAGGTATCCATGAGCAGTTCTTC.